Below are 15 T cell receptor beta chains sequenced from a single sample in a study of blood T cell repertoires in COVID-19. Sequencing was performed with immunoSEQ multiplex PCR; in TCRdb, only in-frame clones are kept and a portion is missing. The table includes a few hundred thousand clones, around 87% detected once. The sequenced sample consisted of peripheral blood. The source of these receptors is a woman in her forties or fifties with acute or convalescent COVID-19.

The rearrangement links TRBV5-1 to TRBJ1-5; unclear D gene. This CDR3 is 15 amino acids long. The germline V gene has CDR1 SGHRS and CDR2 YFSETQ. The germline V and J ends were trimmed by 0 bases and 9 bases, with 16 bases remaining between them. The CDR3 reads CASSLAPRSSGPQHF. DNA of the CDR3: TGCGCCAGCAGCTTGGCACCCAGGTCCTCTGGGCCCCAGCATTTT.

The gene calls are TRBV4-3 and TRBJ1-1; the D is unclear. Germline V gives CDR1 LGHNA, CDR2 YSLEER. CDR3 length equals 15 residues. Deletions cut 0 bases from V and 5 bases from J, with 13 bases between. CDR3 loop: CASSQDPRGSTEAFF. For the CDR3, the DNA is TGCGCCAGCAGCCAAGATCCCCGCGGGTCAACTGAAGCTTTCTTT.

V is TRBV7-9 and J is TRBJ1-5; TRBD1 matches 9 bases. Germline CDR1 SEHNR, CDR2 FQNEAQ (reference sequence). CDR3 size: 15 residues. Trimming cost V 0 bases and J 7 bases; bases outside gene matches: 4. This CDR3 reads CASSLAGQGKQPQHF. CDR3 DNA: TGTGCCAGCAGCTTAGCGGGACAGGGTAAACAGCCCCAGCATTTT.

DNA for the CDR3: TGTGCCAGCACTATGGGTGGGACTAGCAACCGAGAGACCCAGTACTTC. Translation gives CASTMGGTSNRETQYF. This chain joins TRBV28 and TRBJ2-5, with 9 bases lining up with TRBD2. The CDR3 is 16 residues long. The trim removed 7 bases at V and 4 bases at J, leaving 13 bases unmatched. The germline V gene has CDR1 MDHEN and CDR2 SYDVKM.

The V gene is TRBV5-4, the J gene TRBJ2-7, with D maybe TRBD2 (6 bases). V lost 5 bases and J 2 bases, leaving 23 bases between the germline ends. Germline V gene data show CDR1 as SGHNT and CDR2 as YYREEE (reference sequence). There are 17 residues in the CDR3. The CDR3 region has the DNA TGTGCCAGCAGTCGCTTTGGGGTAGAGGGACTCACCTACGAGCAGTACTTC. Its protein is CASSRFGVEGLTYEQYF.

This clone was seen just once. V gene TRBV7-2 combines with J gene TRBJ1-5; 7 nucleotides match TRBD1. There are 15 residues in the CDR3. Unmatched junction bases numbered 6, after V lost 4 bases and J lost 3 bases. Germline loops: CDR1 SGHTA, CDR2 FQGNSA. The CDR3 DNA reads as TGTGCCAGCAGCTCGCACAGGGGTCCCAATCAGCCCCAGCATTTT. Its translation: CASSSHRGPNQPQHF.

The V and J genes are TRBV27 and TRBJ1-1; TRBD1 matches at 7 bases. This CDR3 has 13 residues. V was clipped by 5 bases and J by 6 bases; unmatched bases: 6. CDR1 MNHEY and CDR2 SMNVEV come from the germline V gene (reference sequence). CDR3 nucleotides: TGTGCCAGCAGTCTCGACAGGGTAGCTGAAGCTTTCTTT. This codes for CASSLDRVAEAFF.

The gene calls are TRBV11-2 and TRBJ2-7; no reliable D call. V gave up 2 bases and J gave up 3 bases, with 5 bases separating them. This CDR3 has 12 amino acids. Germline V gives CDR1 SGHAT, CDR2 FQNNGV. This CDR3 reads CASSLYSYEQYF. The CDR3 nucleotides are TGTGCCAGCAGCTTATACAGCTACGAGCAGTACTTC.

This clone was detected only a few times. The chain uses TRBV19 and TRBJ1-1, with TRBD1 matching 7 bases. CDR1 is LNHDA and CDR2 is SQIVND in the germline V gene (reference sequence). The CDR3 totals 14 residues. Trimming at V came to 6 bases and at J to 3 bases, leaving 7 bases not matched to a gene. The CDR3 DNA reads TGTGCCAGTAGGACGAGACAGGGACACACTGAAGCTTTCTTT. Encoded protein: CASRTRQGHTEAFF.

The chain is built from TRBV7-3 and TRBJ2-3; 13 bases align to TRBD2. The germline V gene has CDR1 SGHTA and CDR2 FQGTGA. The V segment lost 5 bases and the J segment 0 bases; nucleotides outside the gene matches: 2. CDR3 length equals 16 residues. CDR3 sequence: CASSVLAGGSTDTQYF. DNA for the CDR3: TGTGCCAGCAGCGTACTAGCGGGAGGGAGCACAGATACGCAGTATTTT.

The chain employs TRBV6-1 and TRBJ2-7, with 7 bases fitting TRBD1. Trimming cost V 3 bases and J 3 bases; bases outside gene matches: 8. Germline V gene sequence: CDR1 MNHNS, CDR2 SASEGT. The CDR3 runs to 15 residues. The CDR3 DNA reads as TGTGCCAGCAGTGAGAAGCAGGGGGTCTTCTACGAGCAGTACTTC. Protein: CASSEKQGVFYEQYF.

The V gene is TRBV27, the J gene TRBJ2-5; TRBD2 agrees at 10 bases. Germline V gene lookup returns CDR1 MNHEY and CDR2 SMNVEV (reference sequence). This CDR3 spans 15 amino acids. Trimming at V came to 5 bases and at J to 5 bases, leaving 8 bases not matched to a gene. The CDR3 spells CASSPLAGSGETQYF. Here the CDR3 DNA reads TGTGCCAGCAGTCCACTAGCGGGAAGTGGGGAGACCCAGTACTTC.

V is TRBV4-3 and J is TRBJ1-2; a possible D gene is TRBD1 (6 bases). CDR1 and CDR2 (germline): LGHNA, YSLEER. This CDR3 has 17 amino acids. Trimming left V 0 bases short and J 5 bases short, with 19 bases between. CDR3 DNA: TGCGCCAGCAGCCAAGATCGGCAGGGGATGGTTGAATATGGCTACACCTTC. Its protein product is CASSQDRQGMVEYGYTF.

The rearrangement joins TRBV16 to TRBJ2-1, with D perhaps matching TRBD1 (6 bases). Germline CDR1 is KGHSY and CDR2 is FQNENV. V was shortened by 5 bases and J by 0 bases, with 11 bases between the two germline ends. This CDR3 spans 15 amino acids. This chain's CDR3 is CASSKGESSYNEQFF. DNA for the CDR3: TGTGCCAGCAGCAAGGGGGAATCCTCCTACAATGAGCAGTTCTTC. The full variable domain, its missing parts supplied by reference TRBV16 and TRBJ2-1, is GEEVAQTPKHLVRGEGQKAKLYCAPIKGHSYVFWYQQVLKNEFKFLISFQNENVFDETGMPKERFSAKCLPNSPCSLEIQATKLEDSAVYFCASSKGESSYNEQFFGPGTRLTVL.

The chain uses TRBV27 and TRBJ1-4; 9 nucleotides align to TRBD1. Per germline, CDR1 MNHEY and CDR2 SMNVEV (reference sequence). J gave up 3 bases and V 6 bases, and 8 bases lay outside the gene matches. This CDR3 comprises 16 residues. The CDR3 loop reads CASRPNRGLANEKLFF. CDR3 DNA sequence: TGTGCCAGCAGACCCAACAGGGGGCTGGCTAATGAAAAACTGTTTTTT.